The following is a T cell receptor (beta chain) sequence with its context. The germline V and J ends were trimmed by 5 bases and 2 bases, with 11 bases remaining between them. This CDR3 comprises 14 residues. Per germline, CDR1 MNHEY and CDR2 SVGAGI. The data were obtained in a study of blood T cell repertoires in COVID-19. Assay used: immunoSEQ multiplex PCR; TCRdb lists only in-frame clones, some missing. The table shows about 120,000 clones, with about 80% occurring only once. V and J are TRBV6-5 and TRBJ2-3; tentatively, D is TRBD1 (6 bases). The sample comprised peripheral blood. The sequence was obtained from a man between 40 and 49 years old with active or convalescent COVID-19. DNA of the CDR3: TGTGCCAGCAGTAAGGACAGAACCACAGATACGCAGTATTTT. Translated: CASSKDRTTDTQYF.